This TCR beta chain is from a study of breast tumors, draining lymph nodes, adjacent tissues. Per the germline V gene, CDR1 is SEHNR and CDR2 is FQNEAQ (reference sequence). V dropped 7 bases and J dropped 3; count of bases not matched to a gene: 10. The CDR3 totals 15 residues. The lymph nodes were axillary draining lymph nodes from breast cancer patients. MiXCR, run by TCRdb on the multiplex PCR reads, gives a single entry per CDR3 protein. The sample has approximately 300,000 distinct CDR3 sequences; 30% to 35% are singletons. The TCR originated in a female donor with breast cancer. Some clones in this sample may be carry-over from other donors' samples. The gene calls are TRBV7-9 and TRBJ2-3; TRBD2 matches at 7 bases. The sample consisted of axillary lymph node tissue. CDR3 loop: CASTELAQKTDTQYF. In DNA form, the CDR3 reads TGTGCCAGCACCGAACTAGCGCAAAAAACAGATACGCAGTATTTT.